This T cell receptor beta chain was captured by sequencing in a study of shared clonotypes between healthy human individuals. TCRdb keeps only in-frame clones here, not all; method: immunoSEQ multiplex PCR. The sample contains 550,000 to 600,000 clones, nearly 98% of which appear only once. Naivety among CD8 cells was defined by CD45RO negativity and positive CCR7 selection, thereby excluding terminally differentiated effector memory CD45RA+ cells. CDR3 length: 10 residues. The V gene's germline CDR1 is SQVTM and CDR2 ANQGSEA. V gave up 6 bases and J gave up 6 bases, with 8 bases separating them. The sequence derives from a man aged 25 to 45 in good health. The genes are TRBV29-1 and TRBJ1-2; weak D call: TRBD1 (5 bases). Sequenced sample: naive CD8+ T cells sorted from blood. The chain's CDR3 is CSVAGDGYTF. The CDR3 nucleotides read TGCAGCGTCGCGGGGGATGGCTACACCTTC.